The clone carrying this T cell receptor (beta chain) was counted at least ten times. Its matching antigen is unknown. It was by quantitative 5'-RACE with molecular barcodes that TCR beta libraries were made. Via MiXCR, TCRdb re-called the 5' RACE reads, giving one row per CDR3 protein. This sample carries 200,000 to 250,000 distinct CDR3 sequences, around 10% of them seen once, and the ten largest clones take about 6.8%. Trimming pared 3 bases from V and 3 bases from J, leaving 10 bases between. This CDR3 spans 14 amino acids. The V gene's germline CDR1 is ENHRY and CDR2 SYGVKD. The data were taken from a study of CD8 T cells in ankylosing spondylitis. General observations from the study: There was reportedly significant enrichment of clones that were disease-linked in matched ankylosing spondylitis synovial fluid.

The TCR was taken from a male donor with ankylosing spondylitis or in good health (not recorded which). This rearrangement joins TRBV10-3 to TRBJ2-3; TRBD2 might be the D (7 bases). Sequencing input: blood, either unsorted or a sorted T cell fraction (not recorded which). The CDR3 reads CAISDEGGTDTQYF. In DNA, the CDR3 is TGTGCCATCAGTGATGAGGGGGGGACAGATACGCAGTATTTT.